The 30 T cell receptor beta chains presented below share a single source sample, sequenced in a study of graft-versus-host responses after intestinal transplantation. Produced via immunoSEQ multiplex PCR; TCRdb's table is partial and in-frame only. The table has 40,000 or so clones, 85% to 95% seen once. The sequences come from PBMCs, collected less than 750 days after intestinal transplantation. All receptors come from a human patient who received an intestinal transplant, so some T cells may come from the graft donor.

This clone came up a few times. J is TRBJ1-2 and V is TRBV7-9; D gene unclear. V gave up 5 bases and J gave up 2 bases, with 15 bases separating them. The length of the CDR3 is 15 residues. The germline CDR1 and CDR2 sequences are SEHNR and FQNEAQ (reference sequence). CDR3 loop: CASSPGELRNYGYTF. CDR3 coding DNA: TGTGCCAGCAGCCCCGGGGAATTACGGAACTATGGCTACACCTTC.

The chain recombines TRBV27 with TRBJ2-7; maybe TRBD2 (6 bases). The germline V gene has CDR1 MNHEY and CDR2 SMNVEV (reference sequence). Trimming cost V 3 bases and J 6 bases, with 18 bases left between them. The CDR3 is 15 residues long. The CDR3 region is CASSFTGDKPIEQYF. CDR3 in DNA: TGTGCCAGCAGTTTTACGGGAGATAAACCGATCGAGCAGTACTTC.

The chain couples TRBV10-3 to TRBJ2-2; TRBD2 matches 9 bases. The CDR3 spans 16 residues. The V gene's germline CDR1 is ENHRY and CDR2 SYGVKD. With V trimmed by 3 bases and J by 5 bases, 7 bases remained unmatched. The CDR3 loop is CAISERREGRTGELFF. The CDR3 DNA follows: TGTGCCATCAGTGAACGGCGGGAGGGCCGTACCGGGGAGCTGTTTTTT.

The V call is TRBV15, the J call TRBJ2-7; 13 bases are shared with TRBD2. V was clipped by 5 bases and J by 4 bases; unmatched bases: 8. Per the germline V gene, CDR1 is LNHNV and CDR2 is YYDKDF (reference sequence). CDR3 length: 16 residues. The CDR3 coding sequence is TGTGCCACCAGCCCAACCCGGACTAGCGGGAGATACGAGCAGTACTTC. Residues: CATSPTRTSGRYEQYF.

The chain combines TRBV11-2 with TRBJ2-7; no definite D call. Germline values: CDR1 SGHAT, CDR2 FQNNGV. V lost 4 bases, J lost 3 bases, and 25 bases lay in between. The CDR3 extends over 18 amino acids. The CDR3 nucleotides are TGTGCCAGCAGCTCGCGCGGAGTTTGGGCAGTAGTAGACTACGAGCAGTACTTC. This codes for CASSSRGVWAVVDYEQYF.

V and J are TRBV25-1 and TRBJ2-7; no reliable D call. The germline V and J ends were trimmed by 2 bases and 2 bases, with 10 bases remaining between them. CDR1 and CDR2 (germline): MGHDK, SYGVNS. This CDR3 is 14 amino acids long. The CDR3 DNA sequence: TGTGCCAGCAGTGAAAACCGACACCCCTACGAGCAGTACTTC. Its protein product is CASSENRHPYEQYF.

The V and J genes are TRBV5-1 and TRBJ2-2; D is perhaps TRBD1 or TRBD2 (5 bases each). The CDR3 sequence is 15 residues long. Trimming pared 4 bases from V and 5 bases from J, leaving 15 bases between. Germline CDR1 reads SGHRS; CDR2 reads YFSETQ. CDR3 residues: CASSVQGSGTGELFF. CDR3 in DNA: TGCGCCAGCAGCGTGCAGGGTTCGGGGACCGGGGAGCTGTTTTTT.

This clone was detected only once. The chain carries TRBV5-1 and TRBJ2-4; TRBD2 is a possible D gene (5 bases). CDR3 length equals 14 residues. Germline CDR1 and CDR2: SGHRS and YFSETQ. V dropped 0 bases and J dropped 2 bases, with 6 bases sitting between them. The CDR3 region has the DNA TGCGCCAGCAGCTTGGGAGGGACCAAAAACATTCAGTACTTC. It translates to CASSLGGTKNIQYF.

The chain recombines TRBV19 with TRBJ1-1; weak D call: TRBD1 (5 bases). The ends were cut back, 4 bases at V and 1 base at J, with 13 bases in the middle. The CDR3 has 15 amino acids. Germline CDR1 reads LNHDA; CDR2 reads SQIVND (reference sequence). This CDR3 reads CASSNDGHTNTEAFF. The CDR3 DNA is TGTGCCAGTAGTAACGATGGACATACGAACACTGAAGCTTTCTTT.

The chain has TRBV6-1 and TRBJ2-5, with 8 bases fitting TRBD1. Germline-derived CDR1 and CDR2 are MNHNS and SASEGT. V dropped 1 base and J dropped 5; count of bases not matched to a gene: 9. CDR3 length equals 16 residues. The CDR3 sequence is CASSEGLDRVRETQYF. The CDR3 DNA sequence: TGTGCCAGCAGTGAAGGGCTGGACAGGGTCAGGGAGACCCAGTACTTC.

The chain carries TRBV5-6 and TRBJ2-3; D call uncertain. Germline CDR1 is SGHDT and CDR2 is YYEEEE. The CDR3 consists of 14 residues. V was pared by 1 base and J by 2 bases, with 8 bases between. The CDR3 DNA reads TGTGCCAGCAGCTTGCCCCGTCTCACAGATACGCAGTATTTT. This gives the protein CASSLPRLTDTQYF.

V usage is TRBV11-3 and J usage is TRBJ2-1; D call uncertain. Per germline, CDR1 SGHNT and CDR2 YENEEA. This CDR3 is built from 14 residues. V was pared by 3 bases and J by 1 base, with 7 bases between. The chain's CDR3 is CASSFHGSYNEQFF. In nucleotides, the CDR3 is TGTGCCAGCAGCTTTCATGGGTCCTACAATGAGCAGTTCTTC.

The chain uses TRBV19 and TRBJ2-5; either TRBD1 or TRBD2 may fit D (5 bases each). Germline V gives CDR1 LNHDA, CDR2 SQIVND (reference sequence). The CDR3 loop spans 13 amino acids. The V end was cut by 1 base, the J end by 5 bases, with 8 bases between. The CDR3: CASSIVREETQYF. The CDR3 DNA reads TGTGCCAGTAGTATAGTCAGGGAGGAGACCCAGTACTTC. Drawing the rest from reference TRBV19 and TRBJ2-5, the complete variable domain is DGGITQSPKYLFRKEGQNVTLSCEQNLNHDAMYWYRQDPGQGLRLIYYSQIVNDFQKGDIAEGYSVSREKKESFPLTVTSAQKNPTAFYLCASSIVREETQYFGPGTRLLVL.

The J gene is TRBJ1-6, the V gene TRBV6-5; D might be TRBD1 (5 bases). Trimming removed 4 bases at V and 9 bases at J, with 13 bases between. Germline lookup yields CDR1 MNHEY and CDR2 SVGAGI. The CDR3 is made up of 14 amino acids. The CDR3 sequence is CASSFEGKSSPLHF. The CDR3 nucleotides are TGTGCCAGCAGTTTCGAGGGGAAGAGTTCACCCCTCCACTTT.

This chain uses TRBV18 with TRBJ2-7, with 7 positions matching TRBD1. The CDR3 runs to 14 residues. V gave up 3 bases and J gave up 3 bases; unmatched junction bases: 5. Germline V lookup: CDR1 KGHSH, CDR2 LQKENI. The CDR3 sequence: CASSPGTAFYEQYF. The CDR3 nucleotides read TGTGCCAGCTCACCCGGGACAGCATTCTACGAGCAGTACTTC. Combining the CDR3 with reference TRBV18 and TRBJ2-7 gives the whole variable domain NAGVMQNPRHLVRRRGQEARLRCSPMKGHSHVYWYRQLPEEGLKFMVYLQKENIIDESGMPKERFSAEFPKEGPSILRIQQVVRGDSAAYFCASSPGTAFYEQYFGPGTRLTVT.

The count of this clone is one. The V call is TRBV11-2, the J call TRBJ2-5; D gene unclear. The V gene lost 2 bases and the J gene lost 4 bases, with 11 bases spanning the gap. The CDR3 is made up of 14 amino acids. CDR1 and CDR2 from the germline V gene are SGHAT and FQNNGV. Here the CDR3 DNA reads TGTGCCAGCAGCTTAAATTCTCCCTTAGAGACCCAGTACTTC. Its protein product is CASSLNSPLETQYF.

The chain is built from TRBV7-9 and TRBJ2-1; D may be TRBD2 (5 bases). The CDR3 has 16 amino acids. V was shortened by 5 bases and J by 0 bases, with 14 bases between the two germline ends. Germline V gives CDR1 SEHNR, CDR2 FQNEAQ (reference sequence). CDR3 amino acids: CASSARAASSYNEQFF. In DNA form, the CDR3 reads TGTGCCAGCAGCGCCCGAGCGGCGAGCTCCTACAATGAGCAGTTCTTC.

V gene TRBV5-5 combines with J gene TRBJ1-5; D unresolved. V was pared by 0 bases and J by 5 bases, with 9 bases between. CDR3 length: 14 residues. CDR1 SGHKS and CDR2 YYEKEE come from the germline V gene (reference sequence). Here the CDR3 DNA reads TGTGCCAGCAGCTTGGTAGGGAGGGATCAGCCCCAGCATTTT. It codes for CASSLVGRDQPQHF.

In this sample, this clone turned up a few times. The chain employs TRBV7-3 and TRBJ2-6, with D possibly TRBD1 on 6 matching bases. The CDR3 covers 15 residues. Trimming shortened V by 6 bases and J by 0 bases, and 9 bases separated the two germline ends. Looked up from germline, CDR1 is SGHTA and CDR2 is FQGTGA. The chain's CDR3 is CASRTGSSGANVLTF. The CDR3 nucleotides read TGTGCCAGCAGGACAGGTAGCTCTGGGGCCAACGTCCTGACTTTC.

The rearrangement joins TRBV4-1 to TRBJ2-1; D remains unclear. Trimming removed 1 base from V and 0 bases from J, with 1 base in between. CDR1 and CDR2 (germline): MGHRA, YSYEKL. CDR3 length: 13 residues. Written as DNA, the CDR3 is TGCGCCAGCAGCCAAGTCTCCTACAATGAGCAGTTCTTC. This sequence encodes CASSQVSYNEQFF.

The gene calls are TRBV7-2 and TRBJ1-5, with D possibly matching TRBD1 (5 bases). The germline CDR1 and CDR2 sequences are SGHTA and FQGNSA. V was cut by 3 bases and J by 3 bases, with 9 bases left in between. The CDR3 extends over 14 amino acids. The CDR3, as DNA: TGTGCCAGCAGCTTGGGACGACTCAATCAGCCCCAGCATTTT. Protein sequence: CASSLGRLNQPQHF. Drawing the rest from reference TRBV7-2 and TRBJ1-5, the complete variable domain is GAGVSQSPSNKVTEKGKDVELRCDPISGHTALYWYRQSLGQGLEFLIYFQGNSAPDKSGLPSDRFSAERTGGSVSTLTIQRTQQEDSAVYLCASSLGRLNQPQHFGDGTRLSIL.

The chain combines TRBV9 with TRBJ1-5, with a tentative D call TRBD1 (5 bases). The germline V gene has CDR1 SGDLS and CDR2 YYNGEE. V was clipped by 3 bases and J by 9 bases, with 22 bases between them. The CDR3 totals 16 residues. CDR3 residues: CASSADPGPMTGPQHF. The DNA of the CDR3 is TGTGCCAGCAGCGCCGACCCGGGACCGATGACCGGGCCCCAGCATTTT. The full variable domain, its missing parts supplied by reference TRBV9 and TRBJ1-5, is DSGVTQTPKHLITATGQRVTLRCSPRSGDLSVYWYQQSLDQGLQFLIQYYNGEERAKGNILERFSAQQFPDLHSELNLSSLELGDSALYFCASSADPGPMTGPQHFGDGTRLSIL.

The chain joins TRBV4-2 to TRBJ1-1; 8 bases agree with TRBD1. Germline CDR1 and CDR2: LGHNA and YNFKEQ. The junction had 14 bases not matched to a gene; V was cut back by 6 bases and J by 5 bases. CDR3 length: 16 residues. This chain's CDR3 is CASRGTVDRAFTEAFF. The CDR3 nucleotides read TGTGCCAGCAGAGGCACCGTGGACAGGGCGTTTACTGAAGCTTTCTTT.

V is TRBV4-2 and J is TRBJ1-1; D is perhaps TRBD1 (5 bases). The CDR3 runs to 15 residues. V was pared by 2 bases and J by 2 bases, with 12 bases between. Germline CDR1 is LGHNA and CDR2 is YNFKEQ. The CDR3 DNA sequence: TGTGCCAGCAGCCAACTGGAGACAGATAACACTGAAGCTTTCTTT. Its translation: CASSQLETDNTEAFF.

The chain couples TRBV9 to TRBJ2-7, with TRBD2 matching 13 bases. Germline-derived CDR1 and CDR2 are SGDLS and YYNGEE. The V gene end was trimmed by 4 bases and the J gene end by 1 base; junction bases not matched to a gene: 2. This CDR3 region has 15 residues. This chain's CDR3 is CASSRTSGGSYEQYF. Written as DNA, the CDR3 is TGTGCCAGCAGCCGGACTAGCGGGGGATCCTACGAGCAGTACTTC.

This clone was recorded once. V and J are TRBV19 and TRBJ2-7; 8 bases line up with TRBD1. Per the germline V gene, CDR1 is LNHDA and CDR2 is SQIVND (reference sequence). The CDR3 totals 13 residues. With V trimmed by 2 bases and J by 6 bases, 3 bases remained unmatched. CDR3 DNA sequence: TGTGCCAGTAGTATAAAGGACAGGGCCGAGCAGTACTTC. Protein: CASSIKDRAEQYF.

The CDR3 is CSVERPRDYNEQFF. CDR3 DNA: TGCAGCGTTGAGCGACCCCGGGACTACAATGAGCAGTTCTTC. The rearrangement joins TRBV29-1 to TRBJ2-1; TRBD2 might be the D (5 bases). CDR3 length: 14 residues. CDR1 SQVTM and CDR2 ANQGSEA come from the germline V gene. V dropped 3 bases and J dropped 3 bases, with 12 bases sitting between them.

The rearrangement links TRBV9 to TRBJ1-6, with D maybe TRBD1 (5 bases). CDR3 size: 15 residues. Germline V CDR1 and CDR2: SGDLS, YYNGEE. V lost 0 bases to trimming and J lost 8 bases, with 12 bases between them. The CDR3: CASSVEGAFHSPLHF. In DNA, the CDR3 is TGTGCCAGCAGCGTAGAAGGGGCCTTTCATTCACCCCTCCACTTT.

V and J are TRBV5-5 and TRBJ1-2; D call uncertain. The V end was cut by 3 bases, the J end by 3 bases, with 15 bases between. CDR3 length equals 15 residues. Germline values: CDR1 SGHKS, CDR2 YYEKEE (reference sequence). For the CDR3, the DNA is TGTGCCAGCAGCTCCACTTCGGGCTCCTACTATGGCTACACCTTC. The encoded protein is CASSSTSGSYYGYTF.

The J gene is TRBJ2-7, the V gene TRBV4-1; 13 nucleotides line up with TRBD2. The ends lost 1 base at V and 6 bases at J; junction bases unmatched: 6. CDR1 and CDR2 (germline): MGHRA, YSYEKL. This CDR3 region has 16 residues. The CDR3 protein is CASSQVGGLAGFEQYF. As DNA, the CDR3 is TGCGCCAGCAGCCAAGTGGGGGGACTAGCGGGGTTCGAGCAGTACTTC.